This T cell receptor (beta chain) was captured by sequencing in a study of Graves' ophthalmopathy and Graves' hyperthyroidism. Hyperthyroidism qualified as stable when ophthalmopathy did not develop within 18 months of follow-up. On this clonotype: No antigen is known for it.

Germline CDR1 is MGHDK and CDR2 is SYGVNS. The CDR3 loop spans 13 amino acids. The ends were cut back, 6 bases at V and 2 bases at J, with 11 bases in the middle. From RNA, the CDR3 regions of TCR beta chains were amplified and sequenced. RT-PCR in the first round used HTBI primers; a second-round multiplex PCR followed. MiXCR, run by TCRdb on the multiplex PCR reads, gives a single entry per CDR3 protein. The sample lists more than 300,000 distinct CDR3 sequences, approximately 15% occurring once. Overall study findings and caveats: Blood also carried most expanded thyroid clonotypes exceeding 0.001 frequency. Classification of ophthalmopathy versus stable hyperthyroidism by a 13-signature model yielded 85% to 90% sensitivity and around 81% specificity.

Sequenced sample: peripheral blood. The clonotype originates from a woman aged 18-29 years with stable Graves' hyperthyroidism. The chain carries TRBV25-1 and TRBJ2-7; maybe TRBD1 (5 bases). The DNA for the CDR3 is TGTGCCAGCAGAGTCAGGGCAACCTACGAGCAGTACTTC. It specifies CASRVRATYEQYF.